Reported below is one T cell receptor beta chain. It lacks a known antigen. Base qualities are not at hand, and no much larger clone is one base apart. The library was built by means of 5' RACE. The data were produced on an Illumina HiSeq 2500. A second PCR of roughly 6 to 11 cycles was run with a J-beta primer mix and a sample-barcoded 5' primer. A unique molecular identifier was introduced onto each TCR beta cDNA molecule by a template-switch 5' adaptor carrying 12 random nucleotides. Each sample yielded at least 3 million CDR3-containing paired-end reads. All of the RNA was converted into first-strand cDNA using the Mint cDNA synthesis kit, with a TRBC-specific oligonucleotide serving as the primer. All cDNA was treated with uracil-DNA glycosylase and then went through a first 18-cycle PCR with the universal primers M1SS and BC2_uni_R. From the authors' description of their analysis: Each sample was normalized by randomly selecting 1 million high-quality reads, each carrying a distinct molecular identifier. Reads sharing molecular identifiers were discarded rather than binned into consensus sequences. MiTCR, run with a Q25 quality threshold and the strictest error-elimination algorithm, handled CDR3 identification, clonotype clustering and error correction. A nonparametric unseen species model with Euler transformation was used to estimate lower-bound total TCR beta diversity. In-frame beta chains were kept once TCRdb had trimmed the public reads at Q25 with fastp and called clones with MiXCR. Each CDR3 protein gets just one entry, which takes the most common genes and DNA from the rows behind it. TCRdb, not the authors, supplied the V and J calls. The sample table holds about a million distinct CDR3 sequences, of which 30% to 40% were seen once. Of the sample, approximately 14% is held by the ten largest clones.

The sample is drawn from a study of blood T cells in healthy people across ages (dated by TCRdb to the mid-2010s). About the full investigation: In model experiments, template switching captured roughly one uniquely barcoded TCR beta cDNA molecule for every two T cells. The study measured age-related changes in TCR beta repertoire diversity using deep sequencing normalized with unique cDNA molecular identifiers. Donors were grouped into four age groups: young (average roughly 15 years), middle-aged (roughly 38), aged (about 59) and long-lived (less than 85). To avoid experimental bias, donors of different ages were spread randomly across the sequencing lanes. Two additional independent replicas of 1 million unique cDNA reads from the same blood draw were analyzed for two donors (one aged 18 to 29 and one aged 80 or older). Overall study results and their limits: Because the CMV infection status of the donors was unknown, age-related changes in expanded clonotypes may potentially have been confounded. A strong correlation was found between observed TCR beta diversity and the percentage of naive T cells measured by flow cytometry. Conclusive comparison of naive and antigen-experienced compartments was prevented by the profiling of bulk unsorted PBMCs. Compared with the aged group, the long-lived group had more naive CD4+ T cells, fewer expanded clones and increased TCR diversity, suggesting age selection. Observed TCR beta diversity per million T cells fell roughly linearly with age, and a significant reduction was already apparent by age roughly 40. Estimates of total diversity from one million sequenced T cells were regarded as lower bounds and underestimates.

The approximately 39 donors, aged about 6 to 95 years, were systemically healthy Caucasian individuals from Russia. Each donor gave ten milliliters of peripheral blood, collected into EDTA-treated Vacutainer tubes. PBMCs were isolated by Ficoll-Paque density-gradient centrifugation, with at least 7 million obtained per sample. Total RNA, at least 6 micrograms per sample, was extracted from PBMCs with Trizol reagent. The percentages of naive CD45RAhigh/CD27high T cells were determined by flow cytometry on a PBMC aliquot from every donor. From its cysteine to its phenylalanine, the CDR3 spans 14 amino acids. CDR3 DNA only is kept here, 42 bases in frame from base 1. Trimming costs V 6 bases and J 7 bases, and their ends lie 15 bases apart. CDR1 and CDR2 are drawn from the germline V gene: SGHAT, FQNNGV.

The TCR was taken from a young man in good health. This receptor chain uses TRBV11-2 and TRBJ2-2; the D segment cannot be called with confidence. Specimen: blood. This receptor has the CDR3 CASSQDPSSGELFF. At the DNA level, the sequence is TGTGCCAGCAGTCAGGACCCTTCGAGCGGGGAGCTGTTTTTT.